This TCR beta chain originates from a study of vaccination and CD4 T cells after COVID-19. This clonotype has just one count. Its antigen is as yet unknown. The Oncomine TCR Beta short-read assay was applied to DNA of cultured CD4+ T cells. From cultured CD4+ T cells, genomic DNA was extracted. A single record per CDR3 protein comes from TCRdb applying MiXCR to the PCR reads. The table lists 11,000 to 15,000 distinct CDR3 sequences, roughly 30% of them singletons. The germline V gene encodes CDR1 KGHSH and CDR2 LQKENI. The CDR3 extends over 14 amino acids. V was trimmed by 6 bases and J by 3 bases, leaving 14 bases between them. Treatment noted: 10-day PBMC culture with coronavirus spike peptide pools or control peptides (ViraFEST assay). PBMCs, plated at about 2.2 million per well, were grown in the presence of roughly 9.8 IU/ml IL-2 and 10 ug/ml peptide pools. By negative selection, CD4+ T cells were isolated once culture had run for around 9 days.

The clonotype originates from a human donor who had recovered from COVID-19. Specimen: CD4+ T cells from blood, cultured in vitro, collected after SARS-CoV-2 vaccination. The chain couples TRBV18 to TRBJ1-1, with TRBD1 as a possible D gene (6 bases). This CDR3 reads CASSPHPGDTEAFF. The CDR3 DNA is TGTGCCAGCTCCCCTCATCCAGGGGACACTGAAGCTTTCTTT.